This T cell receptor (beta chain) was observed in a study of blood T cell repertoires in COVID-19 (dated by TCRdb to about 2020). About the study as a whole: Collaborator samples came from the United States, Italy and Spain and covered acute and convalescent phases of COVID-19. The material from the prospective study consisted of cDNA or gDNA derived from T cells, B-cell-depleted T cells, or PBMCs. Subjects who had been exposed to COVID-19, were actively infected with it, or had recovered from it provided the deeply sampled blood TCRbeta repertoires that made up the dataset. The repertoires were released in a freely available public database meant as a resource for research on the immune response to SARS-CoV-2. Samples were obtained from the ongoing ImmuneRACE study (first 160 participants) and from 1,254 subjects provided by 6 global collaborators. Sample metadata almost always included a de-identified subject ID, COVID-19 status, age in years and sex. Where HLA class I and class II types were available, the types were taken from metadata supplied by the sample provider, not from assay-based typing.

Summary of the overall study and its limitations: The amount of clinical and demographic metadata varied by source and participant and was provided uncurated.

TCRbeta CDR3 regions were amplified from genomic DNA by means of the immunoSEQ Assay, a bias-controlled multiplex PCR. The original methods were these. The number of nucleated cells in each sample was estimated from the amplification of reference gene primers within the assay. To quantify the absolute abundance of each unique TCRbeta CDR3 rearrangement, sequence reads were collapsed and filtered. For each sample, productive Simpson clonality was calculated by taking the square root of Simpson's diversity index across productive rearrangements. The table comes from immuneACCESS by way of TCRdb, which keeps in-frame sequences with V and J called. Part of the clones is missing from these tables; in studies checked, under half for an unresolved V gene and the rest for unknown reasons. That table furnishes V, J and clone size, whereas the DNA furnished D and trimming. The sample table shows roughly 100,000 clones, and roughly 85% are seen once. The top ten constitute approximately 3.1% of the sample.

Collaborating institutions collected whole blood in K2EDTA tubes following their own protocols. For TCRbeta analysis, collaborator samples were shipped as frozen whole blood, as isolated PBMCs, or as DNA extracted from either sample type. Concerning this clone: This clone's antigen is unknown. One base away there is no much larger clone; base qualities are not given.

Sequences SGHNT (CDR1) and YENEEA (CDR2) are obtained from the germline V gene. Reading from cysteine to phenylalanine, the CDR3 counts 13 amino acids. The kept DNA is CDR3 alone, 39 bases in frame from the first base. The germline V end is reduced by 4 bases and the J end by 2 bases; junction bases left unmatched: 1. Sequenced sample: peripheral blood. The sequence joins TRBV11-3 to TRBJ1-1, with TRBD1 matching 7 junction bases. This sequence was found in a man aged 50 or older in a cohort sampled during active COVID-19. The DNA is as follows: TGTGCCAGCAGCTGGGACAGCAACACTGAAGCTTTCTTT. It translates to CASSWDSNTEAFF. Outside the CDR3, residues come from the reference TRBV11-3 and TRBJ1-1 proteins, so the full variable domain is: EAGVVQSPRYKIIEKKQPVAFWCNPISGHNTLYWYLQNLGQGPELLIRYENEEAVDDSQLPKDRFSAERLKGVDSTLKIQPAELGDSAVYLCASSWDSNTEAFFGQGTRLTVV.